Following are 31 T cell receptor beta chains from one sample sequenced in a study of vaccination effects on CD4 cells after COVID-19. Sequenced by immunoSEQ multiplex PCR; TCRdb stores in-frame clones only, minus some. Of more than 20,000 clones in the sample, roughly 71% are singletons; the top ten hold around 19%. For these TCRs, the target antigens are not known. With the ViraFEST assay, the study expanded antigen-specific CD4+ T cells using viral peptide pools, then sequenced them. At the end of 10 days of culture, CD4+ T cells were isolated. This person caught SARS-CoV-2 sometime from March to December 2020, and PCR testing confirmed the infection. This material consisted of CD4+ T cells from PBMCs cultured with SARS-CoV-2 spike peptides, taken before COVID-19 vaccination. These receptors were collected from a human donor who had a prior SARS-CoV-2 infection.

This clone was recorded only once. V usage is TRBV7-8 and J usage is TRBJ2-5; D gene uncertain. This CDR3 has 14 amino acids. Germline assignment: CDR1 SGHVS and CDR2 FQNEAQ. The V gene lost 5 bases and the J gene lost 1 base, with 11 bases spanning the gap. The CDR3 DNA reads TGTGCCAGCAGCCCGCAGTGGGTCCAAGAGACCCAGTACTTC. It translates to CASSPQWVQETQYF.

This rearrangement joins TRBV18 to TRBJ2-7; 15 positions agree with TRBD2. In germline, CDR1 is KGHSH, CDR2 LQKENI. The V segment lost 4 bases and the J segment 5 bases; nucleotides outside the gene matches: 3. This CDR3 comprises 15 residues. The CDR3 DNA follows: TGTGCCAGCTCACAGGGACTAGCGGGGGGAAACGAGCAGTACTTC. Its protein is CASSQGLAGGNEQYF.

On this clone: A junction end diverges from the germline sequence, so it may reflect a read error. The J gene is TRBJ2-3, the V gene TRBV7-7; 9 nucleotides align to TRBD2. Germline loops: CDR1 SSHAT, CDR2 FNYEAQ (reference sequence). The CDR3 is made up of 16 amino acids. The CDR3 region has the DNA TGTGCTAGCAGCTTAGGCGCTAGCGGGACCGCAGATACGCAGTATTTT. Encoded protein: CASSLGASGTADTQYF.

This rearrangement joins TRBV2 to TRBJ2-6; no clear D. CDR1 is SNHLY, CDR2 FYNNEI, per germline. This CDR3 contains 13 residues. V lost 4 bases and J lost 1, with 2 bases in between. The CDR3 DNA follows: TGTGCCAGCAGTGGATCTGGGGCCAACGTCCTGACTTTC. Protein product: CASSGSGANVLTF.

The chain recombines TRBV5-4 with TRBJ1-1; a possible D gene is TRBD1 (5 bases). The V gene's germline CDR1 is SGHNT and CDR2 YYREEE (reference sequence). This CDR3 spans 16 amino acids. The germline V and J ends were trimmed by 0 bases and 4 bases, with 16 bases remaining between them. CDR3 sequence reads: CASSLVSGGAGTEAFF. DNA for the CDR3: TGTGCCAGCAGCTTGGTTTCGGGAGGGGCGGGCACTGAAGCTTTCTTT.

This rearrangement joins TRBV11-2 to TRBJ1-4; D is unclear. Germline V CDR1 and CDR2: SGHAT, FQNNGV. This CDR3 is 16 amino acids long. Trimming took 0 bases from V and 8 from J, leaving 16 bases between them. The CDR3 coding sequence is TGTGCCAGCAGCTTAGATCTTACGGCAGCGGGGGAAAAACTGTTTTTT. As protein: CASSLDLTAAGEKLFF.

The chain has TRBV27 and TRBJ2-3, with D possibly TRBD1 on 5 matching bases. Trimming cost V 6 bases and J 6 bases, with 10 bases left between them. This CDR3 region has 12 residues. Germline lookup yields CDR1 MNHEY and CDR2 SMNVEV (reference sequence). The CDR3 nucleotides are TGTGCCAGCAGATCCAAGGGGGATACGCAGTATTTT. Its protein is CASRSKGDTQYF.

The rearrangement joins TRBV11-3 to TRBJ2-5; TRBD2 matches at 13 bases. Germline CDR1 SGHNT, CDR2 YENEEA. The ends lost 3 bases at V and 1 base at J; junction bases unmatched: 5. This CDR3 region has 17 residues. In nucleotides, the CDR3 is TGTGCCAGCAGCTTTGGGAGGACTAGCGGGGGCCAAGAGACCCAGTACTTC. This gives the protein CASSFGRTSGGQETQYF.

The chain employs TRBV7-9 and TRBJ1-1; D remains ambiguous. This CDR3 spans 14 amino acids. Trimming took off 8 bases at V and 6 bases at J, with 19 bases between the two ends. Germline values: CDR1 SEHNR, CDR2 FQNEAQ (reference sequence). The CDR3, as DNA: TGTGCCAGCCTAAAGATTTCGTCAATCCCTGAAGCTTTCTTT. It encodes CASLKISSIPEAFF. Full variable domain (remainder filled in from reference TRBV7-9 and TRBJ1-1): DTGVSQNPRHKITKRGQNVTFRCDPISEHNRLYWYRQTLGQGPEFLTYFQNEAQLEKSRLLSDRFSAERPKGSFSTLEIQRTEQGDSAMYLCASLKISSIPEAFFGQGTRLTVV.

This rearrangement joins TRBV9 to TRBJ2-1; 15 bases line up with TRBD2. Unmatched junction bases numbered 8, after V lost 3 bases and J lost 1 base. Per the germline V gene, CDR1 is SGDLS and CDR2 is YYNGEE. This CDR3 is built from 19 residues. In DNA form, the CDR3 reads TGTGCCAGCAGCGGGGGACTAGCGGGGGGACACCTATCCTACAATGAGCAGTTCTTC. This gives the protein CASSGGLAGGHLSYNEQFF.

The V call is TRBV2, the J call TRBJ2-7; 8 bases match TRBD2. From germline, CDR1 is SNHLY and CDR2 FYNNEI. This CDR3 has 14 amino acids. V shed 7 bases and J 7 bases; nucleotides not matched to a gene: 12. The CDR3 loop is CASTSREGGREQYF. DNA for the CDR3: TGTGCCAGCACCTCACGGGAGGGCGGTCGGGAGCAGTACTTC.

The rearrangement links TRBV27 to TRBJ1-2; the D gene is possibly TRBD1 (5 bases). The length of the CDR3 is 18 residues. The V end was cut by 5 bases, the J end by 1 base, with 23 bases between. From germline, CDR1 is MNHEY and CDR2 SMNVEV (reference sequence). As DNA, the CDR3 is TGTGCCAGCAGTCGGCAGGGTATCGGGGGATGGGGTAACTATGGCTACACCTTC. Encoded protein: CASSRQGIGGWGNYGYTF.

The V and J genes are TRBV2 and TRBJ1-6; no clear D. This CDR3 has 15 residues. Between the trimmed V and J ends, which lost 2 bases and 7 bases, there was a span of 12 bases. The germline CDR1 and CDR2 sequences are SNHLY and FYNNEI. CDR3 bases: TGTGCCAGCAGTGAACGGGCCCTGAGGAATTCACCCCTCCACTTT. This sequence encodes CASSERALRNSPLHF.

This clone was picked up one time. The chain is built from TRBV9 and TRBJ2-3; 10 nucleotides agree with TRBD2. The trim removed 4 bases at V and 5 bases at J, leaving 4 bases unmatched. Germline assignment: CDR1 SGDLS and CDR2 YYNGEE. CDR3 size: 14 residues. CDR3 nucleotide sequence: TGTGCCAGCAGCCTGAGCGGGAGGGAAGATACGCAGTATTTT. Translating gives CASSLSGREDTQYF.

The rearrangement links TRBV15 to TRBJ1-1, with TRBD1 as a possible D gene (5 bases). Germline assignment: CDR1 LNHNV and CDR2 YYDKDF (reference sequence). Trimming pared 1 base from V and 5 bases from J, leaving 11 bases between. The CDR3 has 14 residues. CDR3 sequence (DNA): TGTGCCACCAGCAGAGGAGGACAACCGACTGAAGCTTTCTTT. It codes for CATSRGGQPTEAFF.

The chain combines TRBV19 with TRBJ1-2, with TRBD1 identical over 7 bases. V dropped 2 bases and J dropped 4; count of bases not matched to a gene: 10. This CDR3 is built from 16 residues. Germline CDR1 and CDR2: LNHDA and SQIVND (reference sequence). The CDR3 DNA reads as TGTGCCAGTAGTATATCCCGCTCGGGACAGTTCTATGGCTACACCTTC. Protein sequence: CASSISRSGQFYGYTF.

This clone occurred a few times. The V and J genes are TRBV5-5 and TRBJ1-1, with TRBD1 matching over 11 bases. This CDR3 comprises 16 residues. Germline V gene sequence: CDR1 SGHKS, CDR2 YYEKEE (reference sequence). V lost 4 bases to trimming and J lost 4 bases; unmatched junction nucleotides: 9. The CDR3 nucleotides are TGTGCCAGCAGCCTGCCCCCGGGACAGGGGGGCACTGAAGCTTTCTTT. It is translated as CASSLPPGQGGTEAFF. Filled out from reference TRBV5-5 and TRBJ1-1, the complete variable domain reads DAGVTQSPTHLIKTRGQQVTLRCSPISGHKSVSWYQQVLGQGPQFIFQYYEKEERGRGNFPDRFSARQFPNYSSELNVNALLLGDSALYLCASSLPPGQGGTEAFFGQGTRLTVV.

This chain links TRBV2 with TRBJ2-1; no firm D call. V was pared by 6 bases and J by 7 bases, with 7 bases between. The CDR3 has 11 amino acids. Germline V gene data show CDR1 as SNHLY and CDR2 as FYNNEI. The CDR3 DNA is TGTGCCAGCAGCGATAATAATGAGCAGTTCTTC. Translated: CASSDNNEQFF.

The genes are TRBV15 and TRBJ2-7; the D is unclear. Germline CDR1 reads LNHNV; CDR2 reads YYDKDF (reference sequence). The CDR3 has 13 residues. V was shortened by 0 bases and J by 3 bases, with 6 bases between the two germline ends. The chain's CDR3 is CATSRDEVYEQYF. The DNA of the CDR3 is TGTGCCACCAGCAGAGATGAGGTCTACGAGCAGTACTTC.

J is TRBJ2-5 and V is TRBV9; 11 bases match TRBD1. Germline V lookup: CDR1 SGDLS, CDR2 YYNGEE. J gave up 4 bases and V 0 bases, and 2 bases lay outside the gene matches. The CDR3 runs to 15 residues. CDR3 nucleotide sequence: TGTGCCAGCAGCGTAGGGACAGGGGGCCGAGAGACCCAGTACTTC. As protein: CASSVGTGGRETQYF. Full variable domain (outside the CDR3, taken from reference TRBV9 and TRBJ2-5): DSGVTQTPKHLITATGQRVTLRCSPRSGDLSVYWYQQSLDQGLQFLIQYYNGEERAKGNILERFSAQQFPDLHSELNLSSLELGDSALYFCASSVGTGGRETQYFGPGTRLLVL.

The genes are TRBV28 and TRBJ1-2; D is possibly TRBD1 (5 bases). This CDR3 spans 13 amino acids. V was cut by 6 bases and J by 3 bases, with 11 bases left in between. Germline assignment: CDR1 MDHEN and CDR2 SYDVKM. CDR3 protein: CASSRVGDYGYTF. The CDR3 DNA follows: TGTGCCAGCAGCAGGGTAGGGGACTATGGCTACACCTTC.

The genes are TRBV7-9 and TRBJ2-3, with 10 nucleotides matching TRBD2. V lost 8 bases to trimming and J lost 1 base; unmatched junction nucleotides: 3. Per the germline V gene, CDR1 is SEHNR and CDR2 is FQNEAQ (reference sequence). The CDR3 loop spans 14 amino acids. The CDR3 sequence: CASRTSGGTDTQYF. Written as DNA, the CDR3 is TGTGCCAGCCGTACTAGCGGGGGCACAGATACGCAGTATTTT. The entire variable domain, with the rest obtained from reference TRBV7-9 and TRBJ2-3, is as follows: DTGVSQNPRHKITKRGQNVTFRCDPISEHNRLYWYRQTLGQGPEFLTYFQNEAQLEKSRLLSDRFSAERPKGSFSTLEIQRTEQGDSAMYLCASRTSGGTDTQYFGPGTRLTVL.

This chain links TRBV5-4 with TRBJ2-3; 13 bases fit TRBD2. CDR1 is SGHNT, CDR2 YYREEE, per germline (reference sequence). This CDR3 comprises 17 residues. Trimming cost V 3 bases and J 4 bases; bases outside gene matches: 8. CDR3 DNA sequence: TGTGCCAGCAGCTACTTGACTAGCGGGAGGTCAGCAGATACGCAGTATTTT. It codes for CASSYLTSGRSADTQYF.

This chain connects TRBV9 to TRBJ2-2; D ambiguous. The CDR3 totals 16 residues. Per germline, CDR1 SGDLS and CDR2 YYNGEE. The V and J ends lost 3 bases and 3 bases respectively, with 15 bases between them. The CDR3 loop reads CASSASSRVDTGELFF. The CDR3 DNA reads as TGTGCCAGCAGCGCCTCCTCTAGGGTCGACACCGGGGAGCTGTTTTTT.

V is TRBV6-1 and J is TRBJ2-7, with D tentatively TRBD2 (6 bases). The germline V gene has CDR1 MNHNS and CDR2 SASEGT. CDR3 length: 12 residues. Trimming removed 2 bases at V and 6 bases at J, with 8 bases between. The CDR3 DNA is TGTGCCAGCAGTGAATCCGGGGGCGAGCAGTACTTC. It translates to CASSESGGEQYF.

The rearrangement joins TRBV18 to TRBJ2-3, with D perhaps matching TRBD1 (6 bases). V dropped 5 bases and J dropped 4 bases, with 10 bases sitting between them. The CDR3 runs 13 residues. Germline CDR1 and CDR2: KGHSH and LQKENI. CDR3 DNA: TGTGCCAGCTCAGGAGAGGGGGCAGATACGCAGTATTTT. This codes for CASSGEGADTQYF.

This chain links TRBV6-5 with TRBJ2-7; D perhaps matches TRBD2 (5 bases). The CDR3 totals 12 residues. Germline V gene data show CDR1 as MNHEY and CDR2 as SVGAGI. V lost 4 bases and J lost 8, with 12 bases in between. CDR3 bases: TGTGCCAGCAGTTCGTACGGGGTCCAGCAGTACTTC. Its protein is CASSSYGVQQYF.

There are a few counts of this clone. V and J are TRBV29-1 and TRBJ2-7; D is undetermined. The V and J ends lost 5 bases and 3 bases respectively, with 14 bases between them. The CDR3 totals 13 residues. Germline V gene lookup returns CDR1 SQVTM and CDR2 ANQGSEA. CDR3 DNA: TGCAGCGTTCGGTCGGATACGAACTACGAGCAGTACTTC. It encodes CSVRSDTNYEQYF.

This chain uses TRBV7-8 with TRBJ1-6, with unresolved D. Germline loops: CDR1 SGHVS, CDR2 FQNEAQ. Deletions cut 5 bases from V and 7 bases from J, with 6 bases between. The CDR3 consists of 12 residues. This CDR3 is CASSLVNSPLHF. The CDR3 region has the DNA TGTGCCAGCAGCCTGGTGAATTCACCCCTCCACTTT.

The chain joins TRBV27 to TRBJ2-7, with a tentative D call TRBD1 (6 bases). The CDR3 is 14 residues long. With 4 bases removed from V and 9 bases from J, the gap between germline ends came to 19 bases. Looked up from germline, CDR1 is MNHEY and CDR2 is SMNVEV (reference sequence). CDR3 DNA sequence: TGTGCCAGCAGTTCCCACAGGGCGGACCGAGGGCAGTACTTC. It translates to CASSSHRADRGQYF.

The sample holds a few counts of this clone. The V gene is TRBV18, the J gene TRBJ2-7; a possible D gene is TRBD2 (6 bases). Germline loops: CDR1 KGHSH, CDR2 LQKENI. With 0 bases removed from V and 3 bases from J, the gap between germline ends came to 6 bases. The CDR3 loop spans 13 amino acids. The CDR3 reads CASSPPGLYEQYF. The CDR3 DNA is TGTGCCAGCTCACCACCGGGACTCTACGAGCAGTACTTC.